This TCR beta chain was obtained from a study of blood T cell repertoires in COVID-19. Study at large: Both acute and convalescent COVID-19 samples were obtained from the United States, Italy and Spain. PBMCs, B-cell-depleted T cells, or T cells provided the cDNA or gDNA that made up the material.

In the original analysis: Nucleated cell counts were estimated from reference gene primer amplification. Some clones are missing from TCRdb's copy, which holds only in-frame ones; the method was immunoSEQ multiplex PCR. V, J and clone size derive from that table, while D and trimming were established from the DNA sequence. Counted here are approximately 80,000 clones, around 90% occurring once; the ten biggest clones make up around 40%. This TCR was recovered from a human donor in a cohort sampled during active COVID-19. Sequencing was carried out using peripheral blood.

The CDR3 DNA follows: TGTGCCAGCAGCCCCGGGACAGGTCGGGAGCCCCAGCATTTT. Its translation: CASSPGTGREPQHF. The chain employs TRBV2 and TRBJ1-5, with 8 bases fitting TRBD1. V lost 6 bases, J lost 8 bases, and 9 bases stayed unmatched. Germline V gene sequence: CDR1 SNHLY, CDR2 FYNNEI. The CDR3 sequence is 14 residues long.